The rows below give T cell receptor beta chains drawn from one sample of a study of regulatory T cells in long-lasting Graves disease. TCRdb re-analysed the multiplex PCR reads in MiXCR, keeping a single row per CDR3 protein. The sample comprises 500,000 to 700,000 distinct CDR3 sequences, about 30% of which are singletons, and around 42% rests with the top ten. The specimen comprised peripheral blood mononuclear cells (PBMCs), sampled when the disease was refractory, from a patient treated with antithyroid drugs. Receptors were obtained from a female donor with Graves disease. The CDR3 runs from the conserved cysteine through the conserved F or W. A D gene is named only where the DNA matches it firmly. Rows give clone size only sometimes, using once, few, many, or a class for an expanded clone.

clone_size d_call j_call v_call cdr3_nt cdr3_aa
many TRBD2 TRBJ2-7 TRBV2 TGTGCCAGCAGTGATCTAGCGGGGGGACTCTCCTACGAGCAGTACTTC CASSDLAGGLSYEQYF
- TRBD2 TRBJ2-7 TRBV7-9 TGCGCCAGCAGCTTCCTAGCGGGAGTAACAAACGAGCAGTACTTC CASSFLAGVTNEQYF
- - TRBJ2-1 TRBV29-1 TGCAGCGGCTCCGATGCGGGTCTCAATGAGCAGTTCTTC CSGSDAGLNEQFF
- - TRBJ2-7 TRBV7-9 TGTGCCAGCAGCTTAGGAGGGACGAACGAGCAGTACTTC CASSLGGTNEQYF
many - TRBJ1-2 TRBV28 TGTGCCAGCAGTTCCCTGGACACCTACTATGGCTACACCTTC CASSSLDTYYGYTF
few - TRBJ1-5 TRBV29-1 TGCAGCGTGGGACCAAGTTTTGACCAGCCCCAGCATTTT CSVGPSFDQPQHF
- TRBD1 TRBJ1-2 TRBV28 TGTGCCAGCAGTACTCAGACAGGGGTGGGAGCTAACTATGGCTACACCTTC CASSTQTGVGANYGYTF
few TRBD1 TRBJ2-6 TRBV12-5 TGTGCTAGTGGCAACACCGACAGGGCTGGGGCCAACGTCCTGACTTTC CASGNTDRAGANVLTF
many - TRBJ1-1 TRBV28 TGTGCCAGCAGCCTTTTATTGGGCACTGAAGCTTTCTTT CASSLLLGTEAFF
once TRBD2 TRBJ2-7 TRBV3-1 TGTGCCAGCAGCCAAACGACTAGCGGGACTAAGCAGTACTTC CASSQTTSGTKQYF
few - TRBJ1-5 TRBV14 TGTGCCAGCAGCCAGGGGGTAATGGGCAATCAGCCCCAGCATTTT CASSQGVMGNQPQHF
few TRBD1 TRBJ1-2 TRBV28 TGTGCCAGCAGCGGAGCGGGACAGTCTATCTTC CASSGAGQSIF
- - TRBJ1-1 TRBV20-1 TGCAGTGGTCCAGGGGAGAACACTGAAGCTTTCTTT CSGPGENTEAFF
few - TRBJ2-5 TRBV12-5 TGTGCTAGTGGTTCGTGGGATAGCAAGGAGACCCAGTACTTC CASGSWDSKETQYF
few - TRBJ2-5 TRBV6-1 TGTGCCAGCAGCTGGACCGAGACCCAGTACTTC CASSWTETQYF
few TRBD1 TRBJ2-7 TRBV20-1 TGCAGTGCTAGTATGGACAGGGTATTCGAGCAGTACTTC CSASMDRVFEQYF
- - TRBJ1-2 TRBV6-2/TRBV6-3 TGTGCCAGCAGTTCTACCCCCGGAGGTGGCTACACCTTC CASSSTPGGGYTF
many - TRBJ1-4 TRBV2 TGTGCCAGCAGTGACATCTTCTCTGGGAAACTGTTTTTT CASSDIFSGKLFF
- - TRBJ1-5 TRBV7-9 TGTGCCAGCGGAACAGGGAGTCATCAGCCCCAGCATTTT CASGTGSHQPQHF
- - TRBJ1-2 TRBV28 TGTGGGGTCGGGAGGGACTATGGCTACACCTTC CGVGRDYGYTF
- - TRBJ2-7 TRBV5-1 TGCGCCAGCAGCTTAAGGGAGGCCCACTACGAGCAGTACTTC CASSLREAHYEQYF
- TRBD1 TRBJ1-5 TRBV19 TGTGCCAGTAGTGAGAGGGGGCCTCAGCCCCAGCATTTT CASSERGPQPQHF
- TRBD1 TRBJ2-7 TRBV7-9 TGTGCCAGCAGCTTAGGTGGCAGGGGGCGCCCCCGGGACGAGCAGTACTTC CASSLGGRGRPRDEQYF
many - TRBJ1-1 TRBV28 TGTGCCAGCAGTTTATTGGGGGAGGTTGAAGCTTTCTTT CASSLLGEVEAFF
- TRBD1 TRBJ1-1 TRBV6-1 TGTGCCAGCAGTAAACGACAGGGTTTTGGGGCTTTCTTT CASSKRQGFGAFF
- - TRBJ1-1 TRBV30 TGTGCCTGGAGTGAATCTACTGAAGCTTTCTTT CAWSESTEAFF
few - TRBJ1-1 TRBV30 TGTGCCTCTGGGGTGGCCCGCGGCACTGAAGCTTTCTTT CASGVARGTEAFF
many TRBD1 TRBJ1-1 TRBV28 TGTGCCAGCAGGGGAGGACAGGGAGGAGGTACTGAAGCTTTCTTT CASRGGQGGGTEAFF
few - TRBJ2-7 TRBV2 TGTGCCACCTTGGGGGACAAAACACCTTACGAGCAGTACTTC CATLGDKTPYEQYF
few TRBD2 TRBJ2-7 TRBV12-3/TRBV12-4 TGTGCCAGCAGTCTTTGGGGGAGGACTAGCGGGAGCGAGCAGTACTTC CASSLWGRTSGSEQYF
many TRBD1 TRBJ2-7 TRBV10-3 TGTGCCATCAGTGAGTCGAAAAATGCGGTCCGGGGCAGGGGGCCGTACGAGCAGTACTTC CAISESKNAVRGRGPYEQYF
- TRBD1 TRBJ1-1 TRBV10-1 TGTGCCAGCAGTCGGACAGGCGAGACTGAAGCTTTCTTT CASSRTGETEAFF
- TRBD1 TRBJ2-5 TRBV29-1 TGCAGCGTGGGGACAGGGGGAGTAGAGACCCAGTACTTC CSVGTGGVETQYF
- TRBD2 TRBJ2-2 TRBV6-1 TGTGCCAGCAGCGACATAGCGGGAGAGGGCACCGGGGAGCTGTTTTTT CASSDIAGEGTGELFF
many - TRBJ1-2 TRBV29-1 TGCAGCGTCGCGACCCTTCGCTATGGCTACACCTTC CSVATLRYGYTF
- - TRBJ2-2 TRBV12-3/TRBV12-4 TGTGCCAGCAGTTTAAGGGCAGCGGGCACCGGGGAGCTGTTTTTT CASSLRAAGTGELFF
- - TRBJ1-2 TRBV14 TGTGCCAGCAGCCAAGTGGGGACGAGGGATGGCTACACCTTC CASSQVGTRDGYTF
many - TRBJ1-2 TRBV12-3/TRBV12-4 TGTGCCAGCAGTTTAGGACACCTAATGAACTATGGCTACACCTTC CASSLGHLMNYGYTF
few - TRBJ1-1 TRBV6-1 TGTGCCAGCAGTGCTCCTCAGGGGACGGGCATGAACACTGAAGCTTTCTTT CASSAPQGTGMNTEAFF
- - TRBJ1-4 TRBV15 TGTGCCACCAGCAGAGATATGGCCGAAAAACTGTTTTTT CATSRDMAEKLFF
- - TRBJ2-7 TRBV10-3 TGTGCCATCAATGGGCAGGGATCCTACGAGCAGTACTTC CAINGQGSYEQYF
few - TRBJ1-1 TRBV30 TGTGCCTGGAGACGGCAGAACACTGAAGCTTTCTTT CAWRRQNTEAFF
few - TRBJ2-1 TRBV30 TGTGCCTGGGCCGTAGGAGCGGTTTCCTACAATGAGCAGTTCTTC CAWAVGAVSYNEQFF
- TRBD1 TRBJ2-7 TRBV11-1 TGTGCCAGCAGTTCCGGGACAGCCATCATCTCCTACGAGCAGTACTTC CASSSGTAIISYEQYF
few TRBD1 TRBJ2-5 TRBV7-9 TGTGCCAGCAGCCCAAGGGCCCAGACAGGGGAAGAGACCCAGTACTTC CASSPRAQTGEETQYF
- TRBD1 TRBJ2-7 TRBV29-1 TGCAGCGTTGAAGGTTGGAGGGACAGGGCCTACGAGCAGTACTTC CSVEGWRDRAYEQYF
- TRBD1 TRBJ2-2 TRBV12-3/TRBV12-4 TGTGCCAGCAGTCGGAGGCTGGGACAGAGAATCACCGGGGAGCTGTTTTTT CASSRRLGQRITGELFF
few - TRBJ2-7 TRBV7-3 TGTGCCAGCAGCTTAAATTTGGGTAGCAACGAGCAGTACTTC CASSLNLGSNEQYF
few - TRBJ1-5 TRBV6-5 TGTGCCAGCAGTTCAAGACATCAGCCCCAGCATTTT CASSSRHQPQHF
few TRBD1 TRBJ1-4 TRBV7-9 TGTGCCAGCAGCGATGGGACAGATGAAAAACTGTTTTTT CASSDGTDEKLFF